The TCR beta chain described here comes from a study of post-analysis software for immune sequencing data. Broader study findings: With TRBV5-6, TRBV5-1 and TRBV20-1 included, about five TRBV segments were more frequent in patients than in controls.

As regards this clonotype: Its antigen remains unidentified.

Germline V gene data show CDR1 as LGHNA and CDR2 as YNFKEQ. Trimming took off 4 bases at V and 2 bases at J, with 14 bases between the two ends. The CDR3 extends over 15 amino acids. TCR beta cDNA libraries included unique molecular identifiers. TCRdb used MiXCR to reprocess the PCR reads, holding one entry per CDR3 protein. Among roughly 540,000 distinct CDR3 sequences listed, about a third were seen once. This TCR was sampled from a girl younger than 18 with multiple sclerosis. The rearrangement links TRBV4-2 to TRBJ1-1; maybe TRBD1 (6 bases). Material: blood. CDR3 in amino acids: CASSRVGGPNTEAFF. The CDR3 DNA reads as TGTGCCAGCAGCCGAGTAGGGGGACCAAACACTGAAGCTTTCTTT.